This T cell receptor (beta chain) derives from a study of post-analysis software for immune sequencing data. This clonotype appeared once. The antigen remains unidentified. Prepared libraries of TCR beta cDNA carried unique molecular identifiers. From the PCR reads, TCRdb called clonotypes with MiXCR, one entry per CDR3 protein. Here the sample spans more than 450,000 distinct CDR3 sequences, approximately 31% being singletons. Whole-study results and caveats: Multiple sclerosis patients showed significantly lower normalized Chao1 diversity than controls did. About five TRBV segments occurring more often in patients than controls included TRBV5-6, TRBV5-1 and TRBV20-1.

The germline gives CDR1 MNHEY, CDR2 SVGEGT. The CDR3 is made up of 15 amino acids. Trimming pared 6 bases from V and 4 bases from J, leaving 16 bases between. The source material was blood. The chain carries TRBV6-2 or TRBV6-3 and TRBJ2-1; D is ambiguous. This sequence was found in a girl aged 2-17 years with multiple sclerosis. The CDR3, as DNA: TGTGCCAGCAGCTCCGGGCTGAGCGTTTACAATGAGCAGTTCTTC. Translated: CASSSGLSVYNEQFF.